This T cell receptor (beta chain) was identified during a study of cytomegalovirus exposure and HLA in healthy donors. Study-wide findings and caveats: A link between a missense DCLRE1C variant and TCR beta V- and J-gene trimming emerged from a later analysis.

The PCR had 60 Vbeta and 13 Jbeta primers. Repertoires were generated with immunoSEQ multiplex PCR, while TCRdb's copy carries only in-frame clones and drops some. The sample holds 120,000 or so clones, 80% to 85% seen once. Of note for this clone: As yet, its antigen is unknown. Within the sample, other DNA sequences also encode this same CDR3.

The CDR3 spans 14 residues. The sequence was obtained from a woman in her sixties in good health and CMV-seropositive. Sequencing was done on a sample of PBMCs. This chain joins TRBV21-1 and TRBJ2-7; the DNA was not used to check the table's D call, TRBD2. TRBV21-1 is termed a pseudogene. This CDR3 reads CASSNSGSTHEQYF. For the CDR3, the DNA is TGTGCCAGCAGCAACAGCGGGAGCACCCACGAGCAGTACTTC.